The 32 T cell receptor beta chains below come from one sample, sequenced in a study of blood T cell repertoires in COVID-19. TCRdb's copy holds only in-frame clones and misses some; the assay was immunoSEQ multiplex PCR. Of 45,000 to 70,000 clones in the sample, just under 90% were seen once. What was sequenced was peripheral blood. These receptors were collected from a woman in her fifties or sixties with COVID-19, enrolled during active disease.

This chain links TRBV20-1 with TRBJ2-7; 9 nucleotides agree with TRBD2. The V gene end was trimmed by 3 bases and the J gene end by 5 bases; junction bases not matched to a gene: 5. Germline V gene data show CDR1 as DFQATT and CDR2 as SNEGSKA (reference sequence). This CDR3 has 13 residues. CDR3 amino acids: CSASWTSVDEQYF. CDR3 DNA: TGCAGTGCTAGTTGGACTAGCGTGGACGAGCAGTACTTC.

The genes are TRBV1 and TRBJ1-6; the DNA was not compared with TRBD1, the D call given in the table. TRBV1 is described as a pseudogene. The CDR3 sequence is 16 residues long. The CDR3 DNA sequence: TGCACCAGCAGCCTCACTGCGTTGGGGCTTAATTCACCCCTCCACTTT. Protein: CTSSLTALGLNSPLHF.

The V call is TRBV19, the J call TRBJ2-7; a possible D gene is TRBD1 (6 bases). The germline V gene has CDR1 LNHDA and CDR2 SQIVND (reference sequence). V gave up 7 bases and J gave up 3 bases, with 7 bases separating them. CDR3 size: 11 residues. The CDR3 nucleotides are TGTGCCAGTAAGGGGGACTACGAGCAGTACTTC. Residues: CASKGDYEQYF.

As DNA, the CDR3 is TGTGCCATCAGCCCACAGGGGAAGGTCGACAATGAGCAGTTCTTC. Its protein is CAISPQGKVDNEQFF. This chain joins TRBV10-3 and TRBJ2-1, with 7 positions matching TRBD1. J was trimmed by 5 bases and V by 6 bases; bases with no gene match: 10. CDR1 ENHRY and CDR2 SYGVKD come from the germline V gene. The CDR3 loop spans 15 amino acids.

DNA for the CDR3: TGTGCCAGCAGTTTCGGCTATGGCTACACCTTC. Amino acids: CASSFGYGYTF. V is TRBV28 and J is TRBJ1-2; no definite D call. Germline V gene data show CDR1 as MDHEN and CDR2 as SYDVKM. V shed 3 bases and J shed 4 bases, with 3 bases lying between them. This CDR3 spans 11 amino acids.

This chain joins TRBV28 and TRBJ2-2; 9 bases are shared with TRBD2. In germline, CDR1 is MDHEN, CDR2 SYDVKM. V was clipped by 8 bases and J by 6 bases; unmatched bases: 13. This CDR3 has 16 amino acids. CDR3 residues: CASVPNGQREAGELFF. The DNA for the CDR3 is TGTGCCAGCGTCCCGAATGGACAGCGGGAGGCCGGGGAGCTGTTTTTT.

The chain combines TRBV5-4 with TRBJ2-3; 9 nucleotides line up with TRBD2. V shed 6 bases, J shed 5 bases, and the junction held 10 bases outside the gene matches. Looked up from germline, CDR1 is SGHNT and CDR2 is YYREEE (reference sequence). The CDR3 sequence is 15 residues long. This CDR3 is CASTLGGLARDTQYF. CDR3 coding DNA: TGTGCCAGCACCCTTGGGGGACTAGCTAGAGATACGCAGTATTTT.

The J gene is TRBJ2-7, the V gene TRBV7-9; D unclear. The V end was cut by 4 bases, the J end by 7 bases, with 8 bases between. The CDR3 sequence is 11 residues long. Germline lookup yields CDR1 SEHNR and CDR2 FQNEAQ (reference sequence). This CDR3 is CASSSPREQYF. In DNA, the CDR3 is TGTGCCAGCAGCTCTCCGAGGGAGCAGTACTTC.

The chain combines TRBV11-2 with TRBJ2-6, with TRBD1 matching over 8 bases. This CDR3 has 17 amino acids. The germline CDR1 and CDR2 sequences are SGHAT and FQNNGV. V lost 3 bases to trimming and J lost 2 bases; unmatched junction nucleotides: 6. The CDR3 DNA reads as TGTGCCAGCAGCTTCCCCCGGACAGGGCCTGGGGCCAACGTCCTGACTTTC. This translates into CASSFPRTGPGANVLTF.

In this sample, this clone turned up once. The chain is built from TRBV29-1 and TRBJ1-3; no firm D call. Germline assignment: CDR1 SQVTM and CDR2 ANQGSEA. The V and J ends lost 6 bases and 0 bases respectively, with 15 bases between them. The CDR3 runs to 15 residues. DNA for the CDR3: TGCAGCGTCGCTACGACTCCCGACTCTGGAAACACCATATATTTT. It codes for CSVATTPDSGNTIYF. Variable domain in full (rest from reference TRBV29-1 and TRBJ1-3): SAVISQKPSRDICQRGTSLTIQCQVDSQVTMMFWYRQQPGQSLTLIATANQGSEATYESGFVIDKFPISRPNLTFSTLTVSNMSPEDSSIYLCSVATTPDSGNTIYFGEGSWLTVV.

In nucleotides, the CDR3 is TGTGCCAGCTCACCGACAGTCAGCTCTGGAAACACCATATATTTT. Its translation: CASSPTVSSGNTIYF. The chain links TRBV18 to TRBJ1-3, with TRBD1 as a possible D gene (5 bases). The V end was cut by 3 bases, the J end by 0 bases, with 9 bases between. Germline V lookup: CDR1 KGHSH, CDR2 LQKENI. The CDR3 is 15 amino acids.

CDR3 coding DNA: TGTGCCAGCAGCTTAACGGGAGGGTTTGGGGACACTGAAGCTTTCTTT. It specifies CASSLTGGFGDTEAFF. The genes are TRBV7-3 and TRBJ1-1; D remains unclear. The CDR3 spans 16 residues. V lost 0 bases and J lost 3, with 14 bases in between. Germline CDR1 is SGHTA and CDR2 is FQGTGA.

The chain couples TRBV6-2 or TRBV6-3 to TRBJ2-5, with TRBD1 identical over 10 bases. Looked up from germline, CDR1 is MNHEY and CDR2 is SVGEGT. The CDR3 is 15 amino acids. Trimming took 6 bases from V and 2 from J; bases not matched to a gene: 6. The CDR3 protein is CASSPGTGDQETQYF. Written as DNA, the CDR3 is TGTGCCAGCAGCCCCGGGACAGGGGATCAAGAGACCCAGTACTTC.

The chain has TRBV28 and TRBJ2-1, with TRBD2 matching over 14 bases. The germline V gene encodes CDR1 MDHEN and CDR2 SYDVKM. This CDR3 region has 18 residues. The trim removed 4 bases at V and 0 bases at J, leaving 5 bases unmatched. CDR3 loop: CASSSGLAGAASYNEQFF. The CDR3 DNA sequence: TGTGCCAGCAGTTCGGGACTAGCGGGAGCGGCCTCCTACAATGAGCAGTTCTTC.

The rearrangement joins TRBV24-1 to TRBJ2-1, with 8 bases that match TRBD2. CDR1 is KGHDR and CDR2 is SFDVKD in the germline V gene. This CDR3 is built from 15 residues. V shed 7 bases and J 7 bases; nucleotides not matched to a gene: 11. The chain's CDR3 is CATSPHGAGDNEQFF. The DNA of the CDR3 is TGTGCCACCAGCCCCCATGGAGCGGGAGATAATGAGCAGTTCTTC.

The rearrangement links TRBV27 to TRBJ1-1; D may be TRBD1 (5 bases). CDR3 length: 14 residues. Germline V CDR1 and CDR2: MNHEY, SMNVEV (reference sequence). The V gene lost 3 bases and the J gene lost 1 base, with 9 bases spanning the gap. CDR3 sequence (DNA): TGTGCCAGCAGTTTTCAGGGAGGGAACACTGAAGCTTTCTTT. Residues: CASSFQGGNTEAFF.

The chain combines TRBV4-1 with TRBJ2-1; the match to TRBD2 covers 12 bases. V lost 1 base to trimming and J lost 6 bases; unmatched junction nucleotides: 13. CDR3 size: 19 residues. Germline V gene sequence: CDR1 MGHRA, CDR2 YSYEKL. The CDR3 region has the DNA TGCGCCAGCAGCCAAGTGCTAGCGGGAGGGCCCTCGGTGTTCAATGAGCAGTTCTTC. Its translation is CASSQVLAGGPSVFNEQFF.

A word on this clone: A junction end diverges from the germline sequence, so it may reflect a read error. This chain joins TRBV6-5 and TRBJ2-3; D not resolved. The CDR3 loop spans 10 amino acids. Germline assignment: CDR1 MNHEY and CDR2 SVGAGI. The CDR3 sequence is CASSKDTQYF. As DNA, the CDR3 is TGTGCCAGCAGCAAAGATACGCAGTATTTT.

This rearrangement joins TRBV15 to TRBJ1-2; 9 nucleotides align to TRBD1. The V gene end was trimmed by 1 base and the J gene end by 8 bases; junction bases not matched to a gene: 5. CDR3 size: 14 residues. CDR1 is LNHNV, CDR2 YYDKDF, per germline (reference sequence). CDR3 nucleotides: TGTGCCACCAGCAGAGCAGGAGGGACAGGGGGCTACACCTTC. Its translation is CATSRAGGTGGYTF.

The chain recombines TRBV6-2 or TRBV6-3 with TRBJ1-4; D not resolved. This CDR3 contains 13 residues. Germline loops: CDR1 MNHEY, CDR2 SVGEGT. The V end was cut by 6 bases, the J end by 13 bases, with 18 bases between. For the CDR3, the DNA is TGTGCCAGCAGCCTAGGTTACAGAAACGGACTGTTTTTT. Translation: CASSLGYRNGLFF.

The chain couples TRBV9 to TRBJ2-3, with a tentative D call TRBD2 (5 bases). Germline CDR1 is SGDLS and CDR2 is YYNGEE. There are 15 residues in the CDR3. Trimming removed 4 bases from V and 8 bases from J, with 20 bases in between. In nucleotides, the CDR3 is TGTGCCAGCAGCACCCGGACTCCCCGAGACGGTACGCAGTATTTT. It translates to CASSTRTPRDGTQYF. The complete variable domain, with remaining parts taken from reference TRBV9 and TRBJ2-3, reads DSGVTQTPKHLITATGQRVTLRCSPRSGDLSVYWYQQSLDQGLQFLIQYYNGEERAKGNILERFSAQQFPDLHSELNLSSLELGDSALYFCASSTRTPRDGTQYFGPGTRLTVL.

CDR3 sequence: CASSPPSPNEQFF. The CDR3 coding sequence is TGTGCCAGCTCACCACCGAGCCCCAATGAGCAGTTCTTC. The V gene is TRBV18, the J gene TRBJ2-1; D is uncertain. CDR1 and CDR2 (germline): KGHSH, LQKENI. This CDR3 is 13 amino acids long. Trimming took off 0 bases at V and 6 bases at J, with 6 bases between the two ends.

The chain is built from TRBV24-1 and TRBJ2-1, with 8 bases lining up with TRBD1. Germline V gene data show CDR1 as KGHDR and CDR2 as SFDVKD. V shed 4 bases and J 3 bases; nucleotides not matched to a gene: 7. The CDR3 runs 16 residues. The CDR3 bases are TGTGCCACCAGTGACCCAGGGGGCGAGGGCTACAATGAGCAGTTCTTC. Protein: CATSDPGGEGYNEQFF.

The DNA for the CDR3 is TGTGCCAGCTCACCAGAGAGGTCGGGGAGAGGGGAGCTGTTTTTT. Residues: CASSPERSGRGELFF. The chain joins TRBV18 to TRBJ2-2; D may be TRBD2 (5 bases). V was trimmed by 2 bases and J by 8 bases, leaving 15 bases between them. Germline V gene data show CDR1 as KGHSH and CDR2 as LQKENI. The CDR3 runs 15 residues.

CDR3 nucleotides: TGTGCCAGCAGCCGGACTAGCAGGGAGACCCAGTACTTC. Translated, it gives CASSRTSRETQYF. The chain employs TRBV6-5 and TRBJ2-5; TRBD2 aligns across 8 bases. The CDR3 extends over 13 amino acids. CDR1 MNHEY and CDR2 SVGAGI come from the germline V gene. With 6 bases clipped from V and 5 bases from J, the junction kept 5 bases outside the gene matches.

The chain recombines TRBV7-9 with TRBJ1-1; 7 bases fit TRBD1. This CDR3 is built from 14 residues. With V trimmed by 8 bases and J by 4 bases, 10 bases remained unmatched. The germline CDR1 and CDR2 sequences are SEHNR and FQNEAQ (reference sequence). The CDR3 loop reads CASSAPTGATEAFF. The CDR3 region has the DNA TGTGCCAGCTCAGCCCCAACAGGGGCCACTGAAGCTTTCTTT. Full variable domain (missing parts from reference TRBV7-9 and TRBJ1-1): DTGVSQNPRHKITKRGQNVTFRCDPISEHNRLYWYRQTLGQGPEFLTYFQNEAQLEKSRLLSDRFSAERPKGSFSTLEIQRTEQGDSAMYLCASSAPTGATEAFFGQGTRLTVV.

The CDR3 bases are TGTGCCAGCTCACCCCGGTCGACTAGCACAGATACGCAGTATTTT. Translation gives CASSPRSTSTDTQYF. The V gene is TRBV18, the J gene TRBJ2-3; D call uncertain. The V and J ends lost 3 bases and 0 bases respectively, with 10 bases between them. CDR3 length: 15 amino acids. Germline CDR1 and CDR2: KGHSH and LQKENI.

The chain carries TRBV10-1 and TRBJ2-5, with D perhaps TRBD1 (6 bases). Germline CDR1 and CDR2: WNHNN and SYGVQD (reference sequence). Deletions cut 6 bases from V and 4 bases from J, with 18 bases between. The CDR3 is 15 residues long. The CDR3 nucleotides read TGCGCCAGCAGCTTTAACCAGGGGACGGGAGAGACCCAGTACTTC. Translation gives CASSFNQGTGETQYF.

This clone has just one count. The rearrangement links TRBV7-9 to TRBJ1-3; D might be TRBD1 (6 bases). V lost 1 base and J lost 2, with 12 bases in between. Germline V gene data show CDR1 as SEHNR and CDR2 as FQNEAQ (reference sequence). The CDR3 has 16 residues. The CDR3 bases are TGTGCCAGCAGCTTAGAGTTAGCAGGGGCTGGAAACACCATATATTTT. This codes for CASSLELAGAGNTIYF.

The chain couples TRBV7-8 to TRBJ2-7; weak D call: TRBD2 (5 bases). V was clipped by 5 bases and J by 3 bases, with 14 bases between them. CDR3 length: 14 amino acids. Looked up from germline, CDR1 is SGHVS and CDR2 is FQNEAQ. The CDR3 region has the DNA TGTGCCAGCAGCCCAACGGGATCCTACTACGAGCAGTACTTC. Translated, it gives CASSPTGSYYEQYF.

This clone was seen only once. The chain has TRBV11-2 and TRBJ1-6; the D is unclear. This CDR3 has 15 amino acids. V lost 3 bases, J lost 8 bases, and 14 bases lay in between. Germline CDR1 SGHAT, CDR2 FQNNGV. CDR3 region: CASSFSGLPDSPLHF. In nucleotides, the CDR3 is TGTGCCAGCAGCTTCTCAGGACTTCCCGATTCACCCCTCCACTTT.

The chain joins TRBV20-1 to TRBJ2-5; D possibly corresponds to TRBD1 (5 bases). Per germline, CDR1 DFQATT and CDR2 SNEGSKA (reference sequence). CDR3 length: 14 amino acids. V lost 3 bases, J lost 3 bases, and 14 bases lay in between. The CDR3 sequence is CSASLGAGKETQYF. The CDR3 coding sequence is TGCAGTGCTAGTCTTGGGGCAGGAAAAGAGACCCAGTACTTC.